A single sample is the source of the 22 T cell receptor beta chains below, sequenced in a study of Ad26.COV2.S vaccination and SARS-CoV-2 variants (dated by TCRdb to about 2021). The library was generated by the immunoSEQ multiplex PCR assay. Drawn from immuneACCESS, this table holds only the in-frame rearrangements with V and J called that TCRdb kept. Clones are partly lost; checked studies trace under half to an unresolved V gene and leave the rest unexplained. The sample has more than 350,000 clones on record, 80% to 95% of them singletons. The ten largest clones capture approximately 12% of the sample. Read against the paper, the sample's treatment or condition label means: around 19 received Ad26.COV2.S at low or high dose, single or two shots; about 5 received placebo; per-sample allocation not given. Repertoires of vaccine and placebo recipients were sequenced from samples taken on day 63 after the first injection.

Here the sequenced sample was peripheral blood, taken in a trial of Ad26.COV2.S vaccine versus placebo. These receptors originate from a person aged 18-60 years who received the Ad26.COV2.S COVID-19 vaccine or a placebo.

The chain is built from TRBV6-6 and TRBJ2-7; 8 bases map to TRBD1. The CDR3 is 15 residues long. Germline V gives CDR1 MNHNY, CDR2 SVGAGI (reference sequence). After removal of 0 bases from V and 9 bases from J, the junction contained 10 bases not matched to a gene. The CDR3 region is CASSYSPDRAQGQYF. The CDR3 nucleotides are TGTGCCAGCAGTTACTCTCCGGACAGGGCGCAGGGGCAGTACTTC.

This clone was seen once. The rearrangement uses TRBV18 and TRBJ1-2; 9 positions match TRBD1. The CDR3 totals 15 residues. CDR1 and CDR2 from the germline V gene are KGHSH and LQKENI. V lost 6 bases and J lost 5; bases outside the gene matches: 10. The chain's CDR3 is CASSSGTGRGYGYTF. CDR3 bases: TGTGCCAGCTCGTCCGGGACAGGGAGAGGATATGGCTACACCTTC.

This chain connects TRBV29-1 to TRBJ2-1; D not resolved. Germline V gene lookup returns CDR1 SQVTM and CDR2 ANQGSEA. The ends were cut back, 4 bases at V and 3 bases at J, with 10 bases in the middle. The CDR3 has 13 amino acids. Written as DNA, the CDR3 is TGCAGCGTTGCTAGTTGGGGCTACAATGAGCAGTTCTTC. This encodes CSVASWGYNEQFF.

This chain connects TRBV18 to TRBJ2-2, with 13 nucleotides matching TRBD2. The CDR3 has 17 residues. J was trimmed by 5 bases and V by 6 bases; bases with no gene match: 9. CDR1 KGHSH and CDR2 LQKENI come from the germline V gene. CDR3 nucleotide sequence: TGTGCCAGCTCTCAAGGACTAGCGGGAGCTCAGACCGGGGAGCTGTTTTTT. This gives the protein CASSQGLAGAQTGELFF.

The rearrangement joins TRBV7-2 to TRBJ1-4; D remains ambiguous. The CDR3 loop spans 15 amino acids. Germline CDR1 is SGHTA and CDR2 is FQGNSA. V was trimmed by 1 base and J by 4 bases, leaving 10 bases between them. The CDR3, as DNA: TGTGCCAGCAGCTTAGGGGCGGGAAGTAATGAAAAACTGTTTTTT. Translated: CASSLGAGSNEKLFF.

J is TRBJ2-7 and V is TRBV19; a possible D gene is TRBD1 (6 bases). The V end was cut by 10 bases, the J end by 2 bases, with 12 bases between. Germline CDR1 and CDR2: LNHDA and SQIVND (reference sequence). CDR3 length: 12 residues. The CDR3: CATSGDTYEQYF. The CDR3 DNA sequence: TGTGCCACCTCCGGGGACACCTACGAGCAGTACTTC.

The chain has TRBV14 and TRBJ1-1; D is unclear. Germline CDR1 reads SGHDN; CDR2 reads FVKESK. The CDR3 extends over 16 amino acids. The V and J ends lost 1 base and 3 bases respectively, with 15 bases between them. The DNA for the CDR3 is TGTGCCAGCAGCCAAGTGCGGCAGCTGGTCTACACTGAAGCTTTCTTT. It is translated as CASSQVRQLVYTEAFF. The full variable domain, in which reference TRBV14 and TRBJ1-1 provide the parts outside the CDR3, is EAGVTQFPSHSVIEKGQTVTLRCDPISGHDNLYWYRRVMGKEIKFLLHFVKESKQDESGMPNNRFLAERTGGTYSTLKVQPAELEDSGVYFCASSQVRQLVYTEAFFGQGTRLTVV.

This chain uses TRBV6-2 or TRBV6-3 with TRBJ1-1; D is undetermined. Germline lookup yields CDR1 MNHEY and CDR2 SVGEGT. The V gene lost 0 bases and the J gene lost 5 bases, with 4 bases spanning the gap. The CDR3 is 12 amino acids. The CDR3 sequence: CASSYSSTEAFF. CDR3 nucleotides: TGTGCCAGCAGTTACTCGTCTACTGAAGCTTTCTTT.

CDR3 protein: CASSLPLGQSEAFF. The DNA for the CDR3 is TGCGCCAGCAGCTTGCCCCTAGGACAGTCTGAAGCTTTCTTT. The chain is built from TRBV5-1 and TRBJ1-1; D may be TRBD1 (6 bases). The CDR3 runs 14 residues. V lost 1 base and J 6 bases, leaving 13 bases between the germline ends. CDR1 and CDR2 (germline): SGHRS, YFSETQ.

The genes are TRBV29-1 and TRBJ2-1; TRBD2 matches at 9 bases. This CDR3 is built from 18 residues. Germline V gene sequence: CDR1 SQVTM, CDR2 ANQGSEA. V lost 1 base, J lost 4 bases, and 14 bases stayed unmatched. DNA of the CDR3: TGCAGCGTTGAAGGACTAGCGGCTACCGACCTCTTTTACAATGAGCAGTTCTTC. This codes for CSVEGLAATDLFYNEQFF.

This clone was picked up a small number of times. This sample includes further DNA sequences coding for the same CDR3. The chain combines TRBV30 with TRBJ1-1, with D hard to call. Germline V gene lookup returns CDR1 GTSNPN and CDR2 SVGIG (reference sequence). Trimming took off 2 bases at V and 1 base at J, with 8 bases between the two ends. CDR3 length: 13 amino acids. This chain's CDR3 is CAWSFAGNTEAFF. Written as DNA, the CDR3 is TGTGCCTGGAGTTTCGCAGGGAACACTGAAGCTTTCTTT.

The V and J genes are TRBV10-2 and TRBJ2-7; TRBD1 matches at 7 bases. Germline CDR1 and CDR2: WSHSY and SAAADI. There are 12 residues in the CDR3. V lost 6 bases and J lost 2; bases outside the gene matches: 1. The CDR3 DNA sequence: TGCGCCAGCAGAGGGACAGCCTACGAGCAGTACTTC. Protein: CASRGTAYEQYF.

The genes are TRBV4-1 and TRBJ2-5, with 12 bases aligning to TRBD2. The V and J ends lost 4 bases and 1 base, in that order; junction bases with no gene match: 4. This CDR3 comprises 16 residues. CDR1 is MGHRA and CDR2 is YSYEKL in the germline V gene. The CDR3 region has the DNA TGCGCCAGCAGCCTGCAACTAGCGGGAGGCCAAGAGACCCAGTACTTC. Translation: CASSLQLAGGQETQYF.

The CDR3 is CAISELDTQYF. In DNA form, the CDR3 reads TGTGCCATCAGTGAGCTCGATACGCAGTATTTT. The chain recombines TRBV10-3 with TRBJ2-3; D is uncertain. V lost 2 bases to trimming and J lost 6 bases, with 3 bases between them. CDR1 is ENHRY and CDR2 is SYGVKD in the germline V gene. The CDR3 is 11 residues long.

The chain is built from TRBV9 and TRBJ2-1; 7 nucleotides match TRBD1. V was clipped by 3 bases and J by 7 bases; unmatched bases: 4. The V gene's germline CDR1 is SGDLS and CDR2 YYNGEE. The CDR3 consists of 13 residues. CDR3 sequence (DNA): TGTGCCAGCAGCGGCCGACAGGGAAATGAGCAGTTCTTC. The encoded protein is CASSGRQGNEQFF.

The V and J genes are TRBV19 and TRBJ2-7; 8 bases map to TRBD2. The CDR3 spans 15 residues. Germline V gives CDR1 LNHDA, CDR2 SQIVND (reference sequence). Unmatched junction bases numbered 8, after V lost 6 bases and J lost 1 base. The CDR3 DNA reads as TGTGCCAGTAGCGGACCCCGGGGGGGGTCCTACGAGCAGTACTTC. It codes for CASSGPRGGSYEQYF.

CDR3 residues: CASSPPDREGQPQHF. CDR3 nucleotide sequence: TGTGCCAGCTCACCTCCAGACAGGGAGGGTCAGCCCCAGCATTTT. V is TRBV18 and J is TRBJ1-5; 7 nucleotides agree with TRBD1. Germline loops: CDR1 KGHSH, CDR2 LQKENI. The trim removed 3 bases at V and 6 bases at J, leaving 8 bases unmatched. This CDR3 comprises 15 residues.

The chain has TRBV13 and TRBJ1-1; 10 bases map to TRBD1. The germline gives CDR1 PRHDT, CDR2 FYEKMQ (reference sequence). The CDR3 contains 17 residues. The V segment lost 5 bases and the J segment 3 bases; nucleotides outside the gene matches: 12. This CDR3 is CASSTLDRGQGDTEAFF. In nucleotides, the CDR3 is TGTGCCAGCAGCACCCTCGACAGGGGGCAAGGCGACACTGAAGCTTTCTTT.

V and J are TRBV4-2 and TRBJ2-7, with 10 bases lining up with TRBD2. V gave up 0 bases and J gave up 0 bases; unmatched junction bases: 5. The CDR3 sequence is 17 residues long. Germline CDR1 LGHNA, CDR2 YNFKEQ. The CDR3 region has the DNA TGTGCCAGCAGCCAAGATGTCGGACTAGCGGTCTCCTACGAGCAGTACTTC. It specifies CASSQDVGLAVSYEQYF.

J is TRBJ2-2 and V is TRBV12-5; tentative D call: TRBD1 (6 bases). The germline V gene has CDR1 LGHNT and CDR2 FRNRAP. This CDR3 is built from 15 residues. The germline V and J ends were trimmed by 5 bases and 0 bases, with 10 bases remaining between them. The CDR3 bases are TGTGCTAGTGGTCCGACAGGTCCGAACACCGGGGAGCTGTTTTTT. Protein sequence: CASGPTGPNTGELFF.

This CDR3 reads CATSRHTDTQYF. The CDR3, as DNA: TGTGCCACCAGCAGACACACAGATACGCAGTATTTT. The J gene is TRBJ2-3, the V gene TRBV15; D is undetermined. CDR3 length equals 12 residues. In germline, CDR1 is LNHNV, CDR2 YYDKDF (reference sequence). The V end was cut by 2 bases, the J end by 2 bases, with 2 bases between.

The chain combines TRBV6-5 with TRBJ1-1; 9 positions match TRBD1. CDR1 and CDR2 (germline): MNHEY, SVGAGI. The CDR3 runs to 14 residues. J was trimmed by 5 bases and V by 2 bases; bases with no gene match: 3. CDR3 sequence (DNA): TGTGCCAGCAGTTACCACAGGGGGCTTACTGAAGCTTTCTTT. Protein: CASSYHRGLTEAFF.